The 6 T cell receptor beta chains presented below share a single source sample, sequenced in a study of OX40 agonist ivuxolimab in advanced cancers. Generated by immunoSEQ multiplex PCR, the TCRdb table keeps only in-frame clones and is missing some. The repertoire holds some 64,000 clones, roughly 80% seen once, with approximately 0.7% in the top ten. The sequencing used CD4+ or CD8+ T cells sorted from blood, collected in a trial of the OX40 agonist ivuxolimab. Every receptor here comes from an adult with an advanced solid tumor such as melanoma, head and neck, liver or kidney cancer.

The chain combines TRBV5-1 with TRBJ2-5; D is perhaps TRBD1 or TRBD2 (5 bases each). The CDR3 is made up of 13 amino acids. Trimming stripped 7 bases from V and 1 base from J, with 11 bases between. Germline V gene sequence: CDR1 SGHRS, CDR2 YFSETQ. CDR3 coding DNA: TGCGCCAGCGGAAGGGACCTCCAAGAGACCCAGTACTTC. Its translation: CASGRDLQETQYF.

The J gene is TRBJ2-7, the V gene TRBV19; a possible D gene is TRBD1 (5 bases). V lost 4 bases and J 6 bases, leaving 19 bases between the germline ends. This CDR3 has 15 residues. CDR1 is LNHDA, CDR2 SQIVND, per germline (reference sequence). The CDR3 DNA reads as TGTGCCAGTAGTACCGCCGACAGCTCCATGAGCGAGCAGTACTTC. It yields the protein CASSTADSSMSEQYF.

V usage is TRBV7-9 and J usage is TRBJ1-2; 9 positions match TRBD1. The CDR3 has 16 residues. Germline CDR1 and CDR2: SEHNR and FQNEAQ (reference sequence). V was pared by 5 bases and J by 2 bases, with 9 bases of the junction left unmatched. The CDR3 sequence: CASSTQGATANYGYTF. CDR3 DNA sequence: TGTGCCAGCAGCACACAGGGGGCGACCGCCAACTATGGCTACACCTTC.

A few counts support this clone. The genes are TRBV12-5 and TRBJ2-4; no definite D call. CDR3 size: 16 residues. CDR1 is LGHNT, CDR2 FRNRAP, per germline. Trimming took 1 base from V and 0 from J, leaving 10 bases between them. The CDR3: CASGLDRLLAKNIQYF. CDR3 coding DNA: TGTGCTAGTGGTTTGGATCGGCTCTTAGCCAAAAACATTCAGTACTTC.

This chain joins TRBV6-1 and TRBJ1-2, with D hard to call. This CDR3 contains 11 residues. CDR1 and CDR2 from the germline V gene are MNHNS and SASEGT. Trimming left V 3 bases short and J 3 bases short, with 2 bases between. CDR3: CASSEDYGYTF. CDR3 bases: TGTGCCAGCAGTGAGGACTATGGCTACACCTTC.

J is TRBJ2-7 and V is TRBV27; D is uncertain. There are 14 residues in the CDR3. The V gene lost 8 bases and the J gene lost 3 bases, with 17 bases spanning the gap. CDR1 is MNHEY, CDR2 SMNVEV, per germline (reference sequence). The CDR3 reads CASSPSGRSYEQYF. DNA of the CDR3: TGTGCCAGCTCTCCCTCCGGCAGGAGCTACGAGCAGTACTTC.